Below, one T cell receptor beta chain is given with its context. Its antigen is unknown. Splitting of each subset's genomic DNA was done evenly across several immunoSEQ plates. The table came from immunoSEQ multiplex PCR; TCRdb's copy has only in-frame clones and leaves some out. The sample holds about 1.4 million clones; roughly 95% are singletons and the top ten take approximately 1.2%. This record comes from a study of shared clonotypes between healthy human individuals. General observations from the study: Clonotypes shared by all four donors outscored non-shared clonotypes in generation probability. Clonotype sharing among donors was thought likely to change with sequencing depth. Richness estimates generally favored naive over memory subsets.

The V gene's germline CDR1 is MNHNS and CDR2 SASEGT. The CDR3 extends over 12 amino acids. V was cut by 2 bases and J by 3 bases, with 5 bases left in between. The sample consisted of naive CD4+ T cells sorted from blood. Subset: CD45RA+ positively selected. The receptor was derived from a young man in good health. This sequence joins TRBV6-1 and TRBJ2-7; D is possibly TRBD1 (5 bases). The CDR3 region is CASSETGYEQYF. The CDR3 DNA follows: TGTGCCAGCAGTGAAACAGGCTACGAGCAGTACTTC.